Listed below are T cell receptor beta chains from one sample, sequenced in a study of blood T cell repertoires in COVID-19. TCRdb's table, derived via immunoSEQ multiplex PCR, lists solely in-frame clones and lacks some. Of 15,000 to 20,000 clones in the sample, about four fifths were seen once. Sequenced: peripheral blood. These TCRs come from a human donor in a cohort sampled during active COVID-19. CDR3s include the opening cysteine and the closing phenylalanine or tryptophan. The D gene is left open where the match is weak. For some rows the clone size is stated as once, few or many, or as a class when expanded; others skip it.

V	size	D	J	DNA	CDR3
TRBV28	NA	TRBD1	TRBJ2-4	TGTGCCAGCAGTCGCGTGAGCGGACAGGGGCTAGCCAAAAACATTCAGTACTTC	CASSRVSGQGLAKNIQYF
TRBV6-1	NA	TRBD2	TRBJ2-7	TGTGCCAGCAGTGTCCTCGTAGCGGGAGGGCCGTACGAGCAGTACTTC	CASSVLVAGGPYEQYF
TRBV7-9	few	NA	TRBJ2-7	TGTGCCAGCAGCTTAGCGCAGGGGATATACGAGCAGTACTTC	CASSLAQGIYEQYF
TRBV6-6	NA	NA	TRBJ2-3	TGTGCCAGCAGCTCCAATCAGGGGTTCTCAGATACGCAGTATTTT	CASSSNQGFSDTQYF
TRBV30	NA	NA	TRBJ2-3	TGTGCCTGGAGTGTCGCACCTGCAGGAGATACGCAGTATTTT	CAWSVAPAGDTQYF
TRBV4-2	NA	NA	TRBJ2-1	TGTGCCAGCAGCCAAGATGAGACTAGGGCGCACAATGAGCAGTTCTTC	CASSQDETRAHNEQFF
TRBV30	NA	TRBD2	TRBJ2-2	TGTGCCTGGGAGCGGGATCGGGGCACCGGGGAGCTGTTTTTT	CAWERDRGTGELFF
TRBV6-5	NA	TRBD2	TRBJ2-7	TGTGCCAGCCGCGGGACCCGGCTAGCGGGAGTCGAGCAGTACTTC	CASRGTRLAGVEQYF
TRBV6-1	NA	TRBD2	TRBJ2-5	TGTGCCAGCAGTGAACTAGCGGGAGGGCCAGAGACCCAGTACTTC	CASSELAGGPETQYF
TRBV6-4	NA	NA	TRBJ2-2	TGTGCCAGCAGCAGCGGGCCGAACACCGGGGAGCTGTTTTTT	CASSSGPNTGELFF
TRBV7-9	NA	NA	TRBJ2-7	TGTGCCAGCAGCACCGCTTTACCCGTCGGGGGTTCCTACGAGCAGTACTTC	CASSTALPVGGSYEQYF
TRBV5-8	once	TRBD2	TRBJ2-1	TGTGCCAGCAGCGGGCCGGGACTAGCGAGGAACAATGAGCAGTTCTTC	CASSGPGLARNNEQFF
TRBV6-2/TRBV6-3	NA	TRBD1	TRBJ1-1	TGTGCCAGCAGCTTCCCCGGGACAGGGAAAGCTTTCTTT	CASSFPGTGKAFF
TRBV10-3	NA	TRBD2	TRBJ2-1	TGTGCCAGCGAGCCTAGCGGAGGCTCCTACAATGAGCAGTTCTTC	CASEPSGGSYNEQFF
TRBV11-1	once	TRBD1	TRBJ2-5	TGTGCCAGCAGCCCTTACCCGACAGGGCACCAAGAGACCCAGTACTTC	CASSPYPTGHQETQYF
TRBV14	NA	TRBD1	TRBJ1-2	TGTGCCAGCAGCCAAAACCAGGGGGCGGATGGCTACACCTTC	CASSQNQGADGYTF
TRBV6-4	NA	NA	TRBJ2-3	TGTGCCAGCAGTGACAGTCAGGGAAGCGCAGATACGCAGTATTTT	CASSDSQGSADTQYF
TRBV12-5	NA	TRBD1	TRBJ1-1	TGTGCTAGTGGTTTGGGACAGGGGGCAAGAACTGAAGCTTTCTTT	CASGLGQGARTEAFF
TRBV6-5	NA	TRBD1	TRBJ2-5	TGTGCCAGTTGGACAGGCGGCTCTGGGGGCCAGTACTTC	CASWTGGSGGQYF
TRBV9	NA	NA	TRBJ2-3	TGTGCCAGCAGCGTAGGAACAAATACGCAGTATTTT	CASSVGTNTQYF
TRBV24-1	NA	TRBD1	TRBJ2-1	TGTGCCACCAGTGATTTAGGGACAGGGAGGAATGAGCAGTTCTTC	CATSDLGTGRNEQFF
TRBV25-1	NA	NA	TRBJ1-1	TGTGCCAGCAGTGTGGCAGGGGCGAACACTGAAGCTTTCTTT	CASSVAGANTEAFF
TRBV6-6	NA	NA	TRBJ1-4	TGTGCCAGCAGTTCACAAGTTGAAAAACTGTTTTTT	CASSSQVEKLFF
TRBV19	NA	NA	TRBJ1-5	TGTGCCAGCGGAAGCGCGGCCCTTGGTGGTCATCAGCCCCAGCATTTT	CASGSAALGGHQPQHF
TRBV29-1	NA	NA	TRBJ1-2	TGCAGCGTTGAAGATGCTGTGAACAGGATGGATGGCTACACCTTC	CSVEDAVNRMDGYTF
TRBV5-1	NA	TRBD1	TRBJ1-2	TGCGCCAGCAGCGGCGGGACAGGGGCCCCCTATGGCTACACCTTC	CASSGGTGAPYGYTF
TRBV13	NA	NA	TRBJ2-6	TGTGCCAGCAGCCTGGCGGGTACCGGGGCCAACGTCCTGACTTTC	CASSLAGTGANVLTF
TRBV28	NA	TRBD2	TRBJ2-1	TGTGCCAGCAGTCGGGGCGGGGGCTCCTACAATGAGCAGTTCTTC	CASSRGGGSYNEQFF
TRBV24-1	medium-sized	TRBD1	TRBJ2-5	TGTGCCACCAGCGCCGGGACAGGGGGTCCGGAGACCCAGTACTTC	CATSAGTGGPETQYF
TRBV4-3	NA	TRBD2	TRBJ2-1	TGCGCCAGCAGCCAAGTGGATAGCGGGACGTATGAGCAGTTCTTC	CASSQVDSGTYEQFF
TRBV6-4	NA	TRBD2	TRBJ2-1	TGTGCCAGCAGTGACGCAGCGGGAGTAAGCAATGAGCAGTTCTTC	CASSDAAGVSNEQFF
TRBV6-5	NA	NA	TRBJ2-7	TGTGCCACCGCTACAGGGTATGCCAGGGAGCAGTACTTC	CATATGYAREQYF
TRBV6-5	NA	TRBD1	TRBJ2-3	TGTGCCAGCAGTTTTAGGAGGGGACAGGGGCCAGATACGCAGTATTTT	CASSFRRGQGPDTQYF
TRBV7-9	NA	TRBD2	TRBJ2-5	TGTGCCAGCAGCCCTAGGACTAGCGGGATCCAAGAGACCCAGTACTTC	CASSPRTSGIQETQYF
TRBV12-3/TRBV12-4	NA	NA	TRBJ1-6	TGTGCCAGCAGTTTAGCAAGAGGCTCACCCCTCCACTTT	CASSLARGSPLHF
TRBV7-7	NA	TRBD1	TRBJ1-4	TGTGCTAGCAGCGCTACGGACAGGGAGGATGAAAAACTGTTTTTT	CASSATDREDEKLFF
TRBV28	NA	TRBD1	TRBJ1-2	TGTGCCAGCAGTTTAACTAGGACAGGGGGGACCTATGGCTACACCTTC	CASSLTRTGGTYGYTF
TRBV4-2	NA	NA	TRBJ2-2	TGTGCCAGCAGCCAAGATCGAGTGATCGGGGAGCTGTTTTTT	CASSQDRVIGELFF
TRBV24-1	NA	TRBD2	TRBJ2-1	TGTGCCACCAGTGATGGACTAGCGGGAGGGCCCAATGAGCAGTTCTTC	CATSDGLAGGPNEQFF
TRBV30	NA	NA	TRBJ1-2	TGTGCCTGGACTCGGGGGAACTATGGCTACACCTTC	CAWTRGNYGYTF
TRBV6-5	NA	NA	TRBJ2-7	TGTGCCAGCACCTCCGAGGGGACTTACGAGCAGTACTTC	CASTSEGTYEQYF
TRBV12-3/TRBV12-4	NA	TRBD1	TRBJ1-4	TGTGCCAGCAGCAAGACAGGGAGTGAAAAACTGTTTTTT	CASSKTGSEKLFF
TRBV7-3	NA	TRBD2	TRBJ2-1	TGTGCCAGCAGCTTACTGGGACTAGCGGGAAGAGATGAGCAGTTCTTC	CASSLLGLAGRDEQFF
TRBV25-1	NA	TRBD2	TRBJ2-3	TGTGCCAGCAGTGAATCGGCGTCAGCGGGAGGGACAGATACGCAGTATTTT	CASSESASAGGTDTQYF
TRBV15	once	TRBD1	TRBJ1-1	TGTGCCACCAGCAGAGGGGACAGGGCGAACACTGAAGCTTTCTTT	CATSRGDRANTEAFF
TRBV6-5	NA	NA	TRBJ2-7	TGTGCCAGCAGTTACTCGACGACTACATGGTACTACGAGCAGTACTTC	CASSYSTTTWYYEQYF
TRBV7-2	NA	TRBD1	TRBJ2-5	TGTGCCAGCAGCCGTAACAGGGGATCGGAGACCCAGTACTTC	CASSRNRGSETQYF
TRBV27	NA	TRBD2	TRBJ2-1	TGTGCCAGCAGTTTATCAACGGGAGGGCCAGTTAGGAGGTCCTACAATGAGCAGTTCTTC	CASSLSTGGPVRRSYNEQFF